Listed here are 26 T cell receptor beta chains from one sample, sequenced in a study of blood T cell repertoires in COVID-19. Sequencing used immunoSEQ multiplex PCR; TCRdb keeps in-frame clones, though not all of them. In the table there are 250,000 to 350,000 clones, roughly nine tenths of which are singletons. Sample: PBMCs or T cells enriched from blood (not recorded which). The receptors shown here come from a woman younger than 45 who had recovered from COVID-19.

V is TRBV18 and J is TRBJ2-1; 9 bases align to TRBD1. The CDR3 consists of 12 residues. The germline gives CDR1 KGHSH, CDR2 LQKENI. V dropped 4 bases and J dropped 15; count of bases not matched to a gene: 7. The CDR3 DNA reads TGTGCCAGCTCACTCCGGGACAGGGATCTGTTCTTC. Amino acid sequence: CASSLRDRDLFF.

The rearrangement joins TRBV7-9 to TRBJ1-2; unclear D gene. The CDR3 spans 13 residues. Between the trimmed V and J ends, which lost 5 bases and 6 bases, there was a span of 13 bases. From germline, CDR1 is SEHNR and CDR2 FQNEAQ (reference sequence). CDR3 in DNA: TGTGCCAGCAGCCCAGACTCCTACCATGGCTACACCTTC. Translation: CASSPDSYHGYTF.

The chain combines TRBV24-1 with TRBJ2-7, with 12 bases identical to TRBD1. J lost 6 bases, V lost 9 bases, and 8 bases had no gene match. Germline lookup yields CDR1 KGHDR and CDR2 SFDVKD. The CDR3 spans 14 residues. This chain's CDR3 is CATGTGTGGGEQYF. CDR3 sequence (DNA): TGTGCCACCGGCACCGGGACAGGGGGCGGCGAGCAGTACTTC.

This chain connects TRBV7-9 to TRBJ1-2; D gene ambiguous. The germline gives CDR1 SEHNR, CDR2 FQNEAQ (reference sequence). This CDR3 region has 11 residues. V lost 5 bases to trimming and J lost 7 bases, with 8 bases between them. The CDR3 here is CASSQAFGYTF. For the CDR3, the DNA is TGTGCCAGCAGCCAAGCTTTTGGCTACACCTTC.

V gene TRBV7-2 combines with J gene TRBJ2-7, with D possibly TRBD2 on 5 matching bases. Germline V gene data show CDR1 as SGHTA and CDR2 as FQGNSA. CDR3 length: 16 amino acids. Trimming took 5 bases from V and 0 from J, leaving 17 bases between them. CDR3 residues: CASSTSGVVSSYEQYF. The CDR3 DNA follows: TGTGCCAGCAGCACTAGTGGGGTTGTTAGCTCCTACGAGCAGTACTTC. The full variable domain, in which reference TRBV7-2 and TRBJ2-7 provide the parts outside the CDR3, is GAGVSQSPSNKVTEKGKDVELRCDPISGHTALYWYRQSLGQGLEFLIYFQGNSAPDKSGLPSDRFSAERTGGSVSTLTIQRTQQEDSAVYLCASSTSGVVSSYEQYFGPGTRLTVT.

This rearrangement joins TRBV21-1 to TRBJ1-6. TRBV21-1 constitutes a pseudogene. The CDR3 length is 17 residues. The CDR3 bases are TGTGCCAGCAGCAAAACTTCCGAGCGGGATTCTAATTCACCCCTCCACTTT. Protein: CASSKTSERDSNSPLHF.

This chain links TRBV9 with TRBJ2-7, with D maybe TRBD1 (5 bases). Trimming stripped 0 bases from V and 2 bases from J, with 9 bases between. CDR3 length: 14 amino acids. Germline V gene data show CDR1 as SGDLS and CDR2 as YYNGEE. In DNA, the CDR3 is TGTGCCAGCAGCGTAGAAGGGGATACCTACGAGCAGTACTTC. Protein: CASSVEGDTYEQYF.

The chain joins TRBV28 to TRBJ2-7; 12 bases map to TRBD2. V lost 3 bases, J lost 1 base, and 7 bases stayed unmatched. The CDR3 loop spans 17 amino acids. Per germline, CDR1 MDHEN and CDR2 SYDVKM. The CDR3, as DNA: TGTGCCAGCAGTTTTTTTCTAGCGGGAGGGGGGTCCTACGAGCAGTACTTC. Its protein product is CASSFFLAGGGSYEQYF.

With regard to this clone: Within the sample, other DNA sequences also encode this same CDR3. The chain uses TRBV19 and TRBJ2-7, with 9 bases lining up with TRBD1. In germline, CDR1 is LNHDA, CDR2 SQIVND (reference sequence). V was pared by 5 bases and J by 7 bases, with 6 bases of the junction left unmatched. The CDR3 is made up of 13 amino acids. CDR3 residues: CASSPLGQGEQYF. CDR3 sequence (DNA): TGTGCCAGTAGTCCTCTAGGACAGGGGGAGCAGTACTTC.

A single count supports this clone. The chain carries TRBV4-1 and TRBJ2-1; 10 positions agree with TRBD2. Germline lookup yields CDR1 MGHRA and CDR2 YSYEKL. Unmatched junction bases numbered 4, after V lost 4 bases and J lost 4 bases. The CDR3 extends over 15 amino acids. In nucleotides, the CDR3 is TGCGCCAGCAGCCTAGGGACTAGCGATTACAATGAGCAGTTCTTC. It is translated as CASSLGTSDYNEQFF.

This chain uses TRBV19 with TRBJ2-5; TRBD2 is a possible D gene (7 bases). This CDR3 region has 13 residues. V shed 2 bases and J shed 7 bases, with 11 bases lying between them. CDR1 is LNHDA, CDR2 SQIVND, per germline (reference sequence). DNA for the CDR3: TGTGCCAGTAGTATACGGGGGGCGGGGACCCAGTACTTC. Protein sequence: CASSIRGAGTQYF.

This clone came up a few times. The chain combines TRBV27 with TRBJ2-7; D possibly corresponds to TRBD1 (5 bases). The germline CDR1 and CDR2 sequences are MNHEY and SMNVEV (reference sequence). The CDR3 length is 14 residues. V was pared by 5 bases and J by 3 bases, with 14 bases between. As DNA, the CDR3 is TGTGCCAGCAGTCAACATGGAAGGGGCTACGAGCAGTACTTC. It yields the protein CASSQHGRGYEQYF.

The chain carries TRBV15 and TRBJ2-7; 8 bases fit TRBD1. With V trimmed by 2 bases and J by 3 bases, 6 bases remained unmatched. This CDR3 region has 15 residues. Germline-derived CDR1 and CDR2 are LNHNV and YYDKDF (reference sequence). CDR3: CATSRPPTGDYEQYF. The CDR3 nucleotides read TGTGCCACCAGCAGACCTCCGACAGGGGACTACGAGCAGTACTTC.

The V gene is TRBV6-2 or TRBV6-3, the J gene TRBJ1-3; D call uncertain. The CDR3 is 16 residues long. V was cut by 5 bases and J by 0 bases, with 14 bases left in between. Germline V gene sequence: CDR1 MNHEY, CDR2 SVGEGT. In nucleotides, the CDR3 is TGTGCCAGCAGTGCCCGACGGGGATTCTCTGGAAACACCATATATTTT. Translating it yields CASSARRGFSGNTIYF.

In nucleotides, the CDR3 is TGTGCCAGCAGTGAAGCGCCGGGACAGGGGAACACTGAAGCTTTCTTT. Amino acids: CASSEAPGQGNTEAFF. The rearrangement links TRBV6-1 to TRBJ1-1; 9 positions match TRBD1. The CDR3 runs 16 residues. V shed 0 bases and J 1 base; nucleotides not matched to a gene: 3. Germline V CDR1 and CDR2: MNHNS, SASEGT.

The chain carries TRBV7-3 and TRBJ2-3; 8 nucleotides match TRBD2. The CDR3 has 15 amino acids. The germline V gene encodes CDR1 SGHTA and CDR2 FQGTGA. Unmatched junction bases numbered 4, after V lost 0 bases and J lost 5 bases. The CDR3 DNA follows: TGTGCCAGCAGCTTAACGCGGGAGGATCGAGATACGCAGTATTTT. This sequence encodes CASSLTREDRDTQYF.

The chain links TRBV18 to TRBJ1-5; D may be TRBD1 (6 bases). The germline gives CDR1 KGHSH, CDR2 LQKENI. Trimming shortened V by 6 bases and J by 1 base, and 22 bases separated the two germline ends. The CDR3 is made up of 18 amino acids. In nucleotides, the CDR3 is TGTGCCAGCTCGCAGGGGATGCCATCGACAGTCAGCAATCAGCCCCAGCATTTT. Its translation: CASSQGMPSTVSNQPQHF.

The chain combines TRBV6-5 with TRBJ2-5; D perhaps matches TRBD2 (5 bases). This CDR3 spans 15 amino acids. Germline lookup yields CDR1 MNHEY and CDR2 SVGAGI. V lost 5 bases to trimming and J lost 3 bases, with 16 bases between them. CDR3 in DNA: TGTGCCAGCAGTCGCTCTTGGACGGGGAAAGAGACCCAGTACTTC. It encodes CASSRSWTGKETQYF.

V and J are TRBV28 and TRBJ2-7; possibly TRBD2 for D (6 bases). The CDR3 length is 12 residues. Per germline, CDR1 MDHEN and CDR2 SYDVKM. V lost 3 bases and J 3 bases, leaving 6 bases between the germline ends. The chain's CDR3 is CASSLEGYEQYF. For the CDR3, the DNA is TGTGCCAGCAGTTTGGAGGGCTACGAGCAGTACTTC. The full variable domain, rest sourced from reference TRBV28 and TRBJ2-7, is DVKVTQSSRYLVKRTGEKVFLECVQDMDHENMFWYRQDPGLGLRLIYFSYDVKMKEKGDIPEGYSVSREKKERFSLILESASTNQTSMYLCASSLEGYEQYFGPGTRLTVT.

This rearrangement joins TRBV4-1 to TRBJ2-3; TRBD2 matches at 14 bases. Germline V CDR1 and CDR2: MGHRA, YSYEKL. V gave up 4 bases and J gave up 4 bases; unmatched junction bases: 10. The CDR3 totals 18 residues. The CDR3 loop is CASSPGLAGGVHADTQYF. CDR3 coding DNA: TGCGCCAGCAGCCCAGGACTAGCGGGAGGTGTTCACGCAGATACGCAGTATTTT.

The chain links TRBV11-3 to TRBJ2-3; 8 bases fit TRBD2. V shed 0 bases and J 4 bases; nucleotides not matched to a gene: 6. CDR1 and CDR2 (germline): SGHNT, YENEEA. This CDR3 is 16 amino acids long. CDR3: CASSLEGGGTSDTQYF. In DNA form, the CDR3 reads TGTGCCAGCAGCTTAGAGGGCGGGGGGACGTCAGATACGCAGTATTTT.

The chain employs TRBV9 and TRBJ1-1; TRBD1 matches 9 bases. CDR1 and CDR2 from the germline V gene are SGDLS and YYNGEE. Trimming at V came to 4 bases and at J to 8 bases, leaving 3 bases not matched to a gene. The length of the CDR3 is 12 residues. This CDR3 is CASSPGQGEAFF. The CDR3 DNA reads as TGTGCCAGCAGCCCAGGACAGGGGGAAGCTTTCTTT.

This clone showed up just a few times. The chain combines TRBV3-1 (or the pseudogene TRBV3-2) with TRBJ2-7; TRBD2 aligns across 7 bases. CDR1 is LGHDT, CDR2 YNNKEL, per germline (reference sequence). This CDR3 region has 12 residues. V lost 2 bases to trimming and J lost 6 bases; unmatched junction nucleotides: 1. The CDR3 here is CASSQPGGEQYF. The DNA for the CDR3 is TGTGCCAGCAGCCAACCGGGAGGCGAGCAGTACTTC.

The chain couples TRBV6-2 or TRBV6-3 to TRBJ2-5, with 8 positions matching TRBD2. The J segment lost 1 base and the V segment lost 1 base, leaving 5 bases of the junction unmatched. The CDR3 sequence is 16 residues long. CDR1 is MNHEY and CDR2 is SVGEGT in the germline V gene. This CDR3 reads CASSYFLAGPQETQYF. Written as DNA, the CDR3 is TGTGCCAGCAGTTACTTTTTAGCGGGGCCCCAAGAGACCCAGTACTTC.

The CDR3: CASSEYVVWAENQPQHF. The CDR3 nucleotides read TGTGCCAGCAGTGAATATGTGGTGTGGGCAGAGAATCAGCCCCAGCATTTT. The chain combines TRBV25-1 with TRBJ1-5; no firm D call. This CDR3 contains 17 residues. Germline lookup yields CDR1 MGHDK and CDR2 SYGVNS. V was clipped by 0 bases and J by 4 bases, with 16 bases between them.

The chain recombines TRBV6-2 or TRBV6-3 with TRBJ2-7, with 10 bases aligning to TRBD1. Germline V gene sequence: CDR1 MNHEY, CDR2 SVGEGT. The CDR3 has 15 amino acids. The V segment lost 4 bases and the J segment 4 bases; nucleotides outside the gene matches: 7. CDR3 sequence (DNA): TGTGCCAGCAGTTGGACAGGGGGTGGCCTTTACGAGCAGTACTTC. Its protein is CASSWTGGGLYEQYF.